Following are 24 T cell receptor beta chains from one sample sequenced in a study of cytomegalovirus exposure and HLA in healthy donors. Researchers ran the PCR with 60 Vbeta and 13 Jbeta primers. Sequencing used immunoSEQ multiplex PCR; TCRdb keeps in-frame clones, though not all of them. The sample contains around 21,000 clones, around 77% of which appear only once. The sequenced sample was PBMCs. Receptors were obtained from a man between 60 and 70 years old in good health and CMV-seronegative.

This chain links TRBV2 with TRBJ2-7; D may be TRBD2 (6 bases). The CDR3 spans 14 residues. Deletions cut 8 bases from V and 6 bases from J, with 20 bases between. Germline CDR1 reads SNHLY; CDR2 reads FYNNEI. Here the CDR3 reads CASEVGTFAVEQYF. In DNA, the CDR3 is TGTGCCAGCGAAGTAGGGACTTTCGCCGTCGAGCAGTACTTC.

The V and J genes are TRBV28 and TRBJ2-3; 7 positions match TRBD1. Germline V CDR1 and CDR2: MDHEN, SYDVKM. The junction had 13 bases not matched to a gene; V was cut back by 6 bases and J by 13 bases. The CDR3 is 13 residues long. The chain's CDR3 is CASRRTGTNAEYF. CDR3 nucleotides: TGTGCCAGCAGACGGACAGGCACTAACGCCGAGTATTTT. The full variable domain, with the rest looked up from reference TRBV28 and TRBJ2-3, is DVKVTQSSRYLVKRTGEKVFLECVQDMDHENMFWYRQDPGLGLRLIYFSYDVKMKEKGDIPEGYSVSREKKERFSLILESASTNQTSMYLCASRRTGTNAEYFGPGTRLTVL.

Only one count was recorded for this clone. The gene calls are TRBV10-3 and TRBJ1-2, with TRBD1 as a possible D gene (6 bases). Germline values: CDR1 ENHRY, CDR2 SYGVKD. CDR3 size: 13 residues. Trimming stripped 10 bases from V and 7 bases from J, with 19 bases between. CDR3 in DNA: TGTGCCACTTTCCGGGACCAGGGGTGTGGCTACACCTTC. It codes for CATFRDQGCGYTF.

This rearrangement joins TRBV6-6 to TRBJ1-6; TRBD1 is a possible D gene (5 bases). The CDR3 loop spans 13 amino acids. Germline lookup yields CDR1 MNHNY and CDR2 SVGAGI (reference sequence). The V end lost 11 bases, the J end lost 9 bases, and 17 bases lay between the germline ends. Written as DNA, the CDR3 is TGTGCCGCGGGCCCGGGGGAACGTTCACCCCTCCACTTT. Protein sequence: CAAGPGERSPLHF.

On this clone itself: The junction does not match germline at one end; this may be a read error. V gene TRBV29-1 combines with J gene TRBJ1-2, with TRBD1 matching over 9 bases. The CDR3 spans 13 residues. Germline V lookup: CDR1 SQVTM, CDR2 ANQGSEA. The DNA for the CDR3 is TGCGGCGTTTCCCTGGGACAGGGCGGCGGCTACACCTTC. Encoded protein: CGVSLGQGGGYTF. The full variable domain, its missing parts supplied by reference TRBV29-1 and TRBJ1-2, is SAVISQKPSRDICQRGTSLTIQCQVDSQVTMMFWYRQQPGQSLTLIATANQGSEATYESGFVIDKFPISRPNLTFSTLTVSNMSPEDSSIYLCGVSLGQGGGYTFGSGTRLTVV.

The genes are TRBV30 and TRBJ2-5, with 8 bases fitting TRBD1. The end of the DNA is better explained by TRBJ2-7, so the J call may be wrong. Germline V CDR1 and CDR2: GTSNPN, SVGIG (reference sequence). The CDR3 loop spans 14 amino acids. Here the CDR3 DNA reads TGTGCCTGGAGCCGGACAGGGAACAATTACGAGCAGTACTTC. This translates into CAWSRTGNNYEQYF.

CDR3: CAWGTGSGELFF. For the CDR3, the DNA is TGTGCCTGGGGGACAGGGTCCGGGGAGCTGTTTTTT. This chain joins TRBV30 and TRBJ2-2, with 9 bases that match TRBD1. Germline V gene sequence: CDR1 GTSNPN, CDR2 SVGIG (reference sequence). The CDR3 sequence is 12 residues long. J lost 6 bases, V lost 5 bases, and 1 base had no gene match. The full variable domain, in which reference TRBV30 and TRBJ2-2 provide the parts outside the CDR3, is SQTIHQWPATLVQPVGSPLSLECTVEGTSNPNLYWYRQAAGRGLQLLFYSVGIGQISSEVPQNLSASRPQDRQFILSSKKLLLSDSGFYLCAWGTGSGELFFGEGSRLTVL.

On this clone itself: One end of the junction varies from germline; a read error may be responsible. The CDR3 protein is CSSSSSSGGLTDTQYF. CDR3 nucleotide sequence: TGTTCCAGCAGCTCCTCTAGCGGGGGGTTGACAGATACGCAGTATTTT. This chain joins TRBV7-9 and TRBJ2-3; 11 nucleotides match TRBD2. The CDR3 has 16 amino acids. Germline CDR1 and CDR2: SEHNR and FQNEAQ (reference sequence).

The chain combines TRBV4-3 with TRBJ2-3, with TRBD2 identical over 13 bases. Germline V CDR1 and CDR2: LGHNA, YSLEER. V gave up 4 bases and J gave up 0 bases; unmatched junction bases: 10. This CDR3 has 19 residues. The CDR3 reads CASSRSFTSGRASTDTQYF. The CDR3 nucleotides are TGCGCCAGCAGCCGTTCTTTTACTAGCGGGAGGGCCAGCACAGATACGCAGTATTTT.

The chain carries TRBV2 and TRBJ2-1; D may be TRBD1 (6 bases). Trimming shortened V by 6 bases and J by 3 bases, and 15 bases separated the two germline ends. CDR1 is SNHLY, CDR2 FYNNEI, per germline. There are 15 residues in the CDR3. The CDR3, as DNA: TGTGCCAGCAGCCCCGACAGGACCCTCTACAATGAGCAGTTCTTC. Encoded protein: CASSPDRTLYNEQFF.

CDR3: CASSYRTSGRPPYF. The DNA of the CDR3 is TGTGCCAGCAGCTACCGGACTAGCGGGAGGCCCCCGTACTTC. The genes are TRBV7-9 and TRBJ2-5; 14 nucleotides match TRBD2. Germline CDR1 is SEHNR and CDR2 is FQNEAQ (reference sequence). The junction had 8 bases not matched to a gene; V was cut back by 4 bases and J by 13 bases. The CDR3 runs to 14 residues.

This chain links TRBV9 with TRBJ2-7; D perhaps matches TRBD2 (6 bases). CDR3 length: 14 amino acids. The V gene lost 3 bases and the J gene lost 6 bases, with 16 bases spanning the gap. The germline gives CDR1 SGDLS, CDR2 YYNGEE. The CDR3 DNA follows: TGTGCCAGCAGCGGGGGATCCTTCGGGGGCGAGCAGTACTTC. Amino acids: CASSGGSFGGEQYF.

The V call is TRBV5-1, the J call TRBJ2-1; 7 bases align to TRBD2. CDR1 SGHRS and CDR2 YFSETQ come from the germline V gene. The CDR3 has 15 residues. V was clipped by 0 bases and J by 6 bases; unmatched bases: 6. The CDR3 loop is CASSLDGRPANEQFF. The CDR3, as DNA: TGCGCCAGCAGCTTGGACGGGAGGCCGGCCAATGAGCAGTTCTTC.

This clone was detected once. The sample holds other DNA sequences that translate to the same CDR3. V and J are TRBV25-1 and TRBJ2-1; 8 nucleotides match TRBD2. The CDR3 has 17 residues. The germline CDR1 and CDR2 sequences are MGHDK and SYGVNS. V lost 3 bases to trimming and J lost 8 bases; unmatched junction nucleotides: 15. CDR3 DNA: TGTGCCAGCAGTGAGTTTCGGTCTAGCGGGTTCCGCGATGAGCAGTTCTTC. This translates into CASSEFRSSGFRDEQFF.

This clone was recorded a few times. The chain couples TRBV6-1 to TRBJ2-5; TRBD2 matches 13 bases. The CDR3 has 16 residues. V was clipped by 4 bases and J by 0 bases; unmatched bases: 2. Germline CDR1 reads MNHNS; CDR2 reads SASEGT. CDR3 residues: CASSGTSGSNQETQYF. The CDR3 coding sequence is TGTGCCAGCAGTGGGACTAGCGGGAGTAACCAAGAGACCCAGTACTTC.

The chain recombines TRBV18 with TRBJ1-1; 11 bases agree with TRBD1. The germline CDR1 and CDR2 sequences are KGHSH and LQKENI. The CDR3 is made up of 14 amino acids. V gave up 3 bases and J gave up 5 bases; unmatched junction bases: 2. The DNA for the CDR3 is TGTGCCAGCTCACCGGGACAGGGGGAGACTGAAGCTTTCTTT. Translating gives CASSPGQGETEAFF.

The chain uses TRBV2 and TRBJ2-7, with 11 bases that match TRBD2. The CDR3 is 15 residues long. J gave up 6 bases and V 6 bases, and 10 bases lay outside the gene matches. CDR1 SNHLY and CDR2 FYNNEI come from the germline V gene. DNA of the CDR3: TGTGCCAGCAGCCGGACTAGCGGGCCCCTCGGCGAGCAGTACTTC. Translation: CASSRTSGPLGEQYF.

The chain links TRBV12-5 to TRBJ2-5; 10 bases are a match to TRBD2. The CDR3 extends over 17 amino acids. J was trimmed by 6 bases and V by 6 bases; bases with no gene match: 16. The germline gives CDR1 LGHNT, CDR2 FRNRAP. The CDR3 loop reads CASGVIAGGEASKTQYF. DNA for the CDR3: TGTGCTAGTGGGGTCATAGCGGGGGGTGAGGCTTCGAAGACCCAGTACTTC.

V usage is TRBV2 and J usage is TRBJ2-7; perhaps TRBD2 as D (5 bases). Germline V gene sequence: CDR1 SNHLY, CDR2 FYNNEI. The CDR3 is 13 residues long. The V end was cut by 6 bases, the J end by 7 bases, with 16 bases between. This CDR3 reads CASSVRSEGEQYF. CDR3 nucleotide sequence: TGTGCCAGCAGCGTCCGTAGCGAGGGTGAGCAGTACTTC.

On this clone itself: Compared with germline, one end of the junction differs, possibly owing to a read error. This chain uses TRBV7-2 with TRBJ2-2, with 8 positions matching TRBD1. This CDR3 is built from 15 residues. Germline CDR1 SGHTA, CDR2 FQGNSA. CDR3 loop: CPSSPDRVGIGELFF. The CDR3 region has the DNA TGTCCCAGCAGCCCGGACAGGGTAGGAATCGGGGAGCTGTTTTTT.

V is TRBV19 and J is TRBJ2-7, with D possibly matching TRBD1 (6 bases). This CDR3 spans 12 amino acids. V shed 1 base and J shed 6 bases, with 7 bases lying between them. Germline CDR1 is LNHDA and CDR2 is SQIVND (reference sequence). CDR3 bases: TGTGCCAGTAGTATAGGAGGGGGCGAGCAGTACTTC. As protein: CASSIGGGEQYF.

The chain couples TRBV5-1 to TRBJ1-6, with D tentatively TRBD1 (6 bases). CDR1 is SGHRS, CDR2 YFSETQ, per germline. Trimming took 4 bases from V and 2 from J, leaving 10 bases between them. CDR3 length: 15 residues. Here the CDR3 reads CASSPGQPYNSPLHF. CDR3 bases: TGCGCCAGCAGCCCCGGACAGCCCTATAATTCACCCCTCCACTTT. The whole variable domain, remainder taken from reference TRBV5-1 and TRBJ1-6, is KAGVTQTPRYLIKTRGQQVTLSCSPISGHRSVSWYQQTPGQGLQFLFEYFSETQRNKGNFPGRFSGRQFSNSRSEMNVSTLELGDSALYLCASSPGQPYNSPLHFGNGTRLTVT.

This chain uses TRBV2 with TRBJ2-5; D gene uncertain. Trimming took 7 bases from V and 5 from J, leaving 20 bases between them. Germline V gene data show CDR1 as SNHLY and CDR2 as FYNNEI. The CDR3 sequence is 15 residues long. CDR3 sequence reads: CASNPSAALRETQYF. For the CDR3, the DNA is TGTGCCAGCAACCCAAGCGCGGCCCTGCGGGAGACCCAGTACTTC.

V is TRBV5-1 and J is TRBJ2-7; TRBD1 matches at 9 bases. The CDR3 has 14 residues. The V segment lost 0 bases and the J segment 5 bases; nucleotides outside the gene matches: 3. Germline V lookup: CDR1 SGHRS, CDR2 YFSETQ. For the CDR3, the DNA is TGCGCCAGCAGCTTGGGAACAGGGGGCCACGAGCAGTACTTC. Translation gives CASSLGTGGHEQYF.